This passage covers 9 T cell receptor beta chains from one sample sequenced in a study of metastatic and nonmetastatic thyroid tumors. TCRdb re-analyzed the PCR reads using MiXCR. The profile shows around 89,000 clones, more than 13% of them singletons. No treatment had been given to any patient before thyroid surgery. Material: blood. These receptors all come from a female donor with papillary thyroid cancer or a benign thyroid nodule (not recorded which). Some clones in this sample may be carry-over from other donors' samples.

The J gene is TRBJ2-7, the V gene TRBV5-1; D possibly uses TRBD1 or TRBD2 (5 bases each). CDR1 and CDR2 from the germline V gene are SGHRS and YFSETQ. The V end was cut by 1 base, the J end by 3 bases, with 23 bases between. There are 18 residues in the CDR3. CDR3 amino acids: CASSLSVGAWADYYEQYF. CDR3 nucleotide sequence: TGCGCCAGCAGCTTGTCGGTAGGGGCATGGGCTGACTACTACGAGCAGTACTTC. The entire variable domain, with the rest obtained from reference TRBV5-1 and TRBJ2-7, is as follows: KAGVTQTPRYLIKTRGQQVTLSCSPISGHRSVSWYQQTPGQGLQFLFEYFSETQRNKGNFPGRFSGRQFSNSRSEMNVSTLELGDSALYLCASSLSVGAWADYYEQYFGPGTRLTVT.

This clone was detected many times. The V and J genes are TRBV29-1 and TRBJ2-3; 9 nucleotides agree with TRBD2. Germline CDR1 SQVTM, CDR2 ANQGSEA. This CDR3 comprises 14 residues. V gave up 5 bases and J gave up 3 bases; unmatched junction bases: 6. CDR3 DNA sequence: TGCAGCGTTACGAGCGGGGGGCCAACAGATACGCAGTATTTT. Amino acid sequence: CSVTSGGPTDTQYF.

This clone was found a few times. A much larger clone differs by one base, so this may be a read error. The rearrangement joins TRBV25-1 to TRBJ1-2; 8 nucleotides match TRBD1. The CDR3 length is 12 residues. Trimming at V came to 8 bases and at J to 6 bases, leaving 5 bases not matched to a gene. Germline CDR1 is MGHDK and CDR2 is SYGVNS. Here the CDR3 DNA reads TGTGCCAGCGAAGACAGGGGCGATGGCTACACCTTC. As protein: CASEDRGDGYTF.

This clone was counted many times. The chain uses TRBV24-1 and TRBJ2-1; 7 nucleotides agree with TRBD1. J gave up 1 base and V 7 bases, and 3 bases lay outside the gene matches. The CDR3 extends over 14 amino acids. The germline V gene has CDR1 KGHDR and CDR2 SFDVKD. CDR3 in amino acids: CATSGTVSYNEQFF. The CDR3 region has the DNA TGTGCCACCAGCGGGACAGTTTCCTACAATGAGCAGTTCTTC.

A few counts support this clone. Possible read error: a much larger clone is one base away. The V call is TRBV7-9, the J call TRBJ2-5; 13 bases are a match to TRBD2. This CDR3 region has 15 residues. Germline CDR1 and CDR2: SEHNR and FQNEAQ (reference sequence). The trim removed 6 bases at V and 7 bases at J, leaving 8 bases unmatched. CDR3 nucleotide sequence: TGTGCCAGCAGACTACTAGCGGGGGGGTCGGGGACCCAGTACTTC. The encoded protein is CASRLLAGGSGTQYF. The full variable domain, in which reference TRBV7-9 and TRBJ2-5 provide the parts outside the CDR3, is DTGVSQNPRHKITKRGQNVTFRCDPISEHNRLYWYRQTLGQGPEFLTYFQNEAQLEKSRLLSDRFSAERPKGSFSTLEIQRTEQGDSAMYLCASRLLAGGSGTQYFGPGTRLLVL.

At least ten counts were recorded for this clone. The genes are TRBV28 and TRBJ1-6; no reliable D call. CDR1 is MDHEN, CDR2 SYDVKM, per germline. This CDR3 spans 13 amino acids. V dropped 2 bases and J dropped 5 bases, with 4 bases sitting between them. The CDR3 DNA sequence: TGTGCCAGCAGTTTACAGAATAATTCACCCCTCCACTTT. Amino acids: CASSLQNNSPLHF.

This clone was counted between two and nine times. The V and J genes are TRBV6-5 and TRBJ1-2; 9 bases match TRBD1. V gave up 2 bases and J gave up 7 bases; unmatched junction bases: 5. Germline V gene lookup returns CDR1 MNHEY and CDR2 SVGAGI. CDR3 length: 14 amino acids. CDR3 bases: TGTGCCAGCAGTTACGGACAGGGGTATGGTGGCTACACCTTC. Its translation: CASSYGQGYGGYTF.

A word on this clone: The final CDR3 position lacks the conserved phenylalanine or tryptophan, pointing to a likely read error. The rearrangement uses TRBV28 and TRBJ1-1, with 8 bases aligning to TRBD1. V shed 4 bases and J 0 bases; nucleotides not matched to a gene: 10. The CDR3 has 17 residues. Looked up from germline, CDR1 is MDHEN and CDR2 is SYDVKM. CDR3 nucleotides: TGTGCCAGCAGTTCCAACCAGGACAGGGTTTTGAACACTGAAGCTTTCCTT. This gives the protein CASSSNQDRVLNTEAFL.

This clone came up many times. The chain has TRBV5-1 and TRBJ2-1; D ambiguous. The CDR3 length is 11 residues. Germline assignment: CDR1 SGHRS and CDR2 YFSETQ. The V end was cut by 0 bases, the J end by 7 bases, with 2 bases between. In nucleotides, the CDR3 is TGCGCCAGCAGCTTGGCGAATGAGCAGTTCTTC. Residues: CASSLANEQFF.